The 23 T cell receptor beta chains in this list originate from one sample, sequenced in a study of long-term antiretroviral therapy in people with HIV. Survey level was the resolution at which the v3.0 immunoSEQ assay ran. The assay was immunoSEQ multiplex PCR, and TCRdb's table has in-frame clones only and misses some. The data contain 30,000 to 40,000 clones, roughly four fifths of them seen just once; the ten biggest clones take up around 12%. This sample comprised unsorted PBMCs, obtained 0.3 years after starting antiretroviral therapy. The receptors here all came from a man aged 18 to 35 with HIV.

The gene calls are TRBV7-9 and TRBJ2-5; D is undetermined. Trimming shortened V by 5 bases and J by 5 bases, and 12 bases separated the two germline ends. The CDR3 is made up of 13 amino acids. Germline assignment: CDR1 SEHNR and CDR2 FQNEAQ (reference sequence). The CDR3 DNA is TGTGCCAGCAGCCCCCTAGTTAGGGAGACCCAGTACTTC. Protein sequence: CASSPLVRETQYF. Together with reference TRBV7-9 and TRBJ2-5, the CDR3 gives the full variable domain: DTGVSQNPRHKITKRGQNVTFRCDPISEHNRLYWYRQTLGQGPEFLTYFQNEAQLEKSRLLSDRFSAERPKGSFSTLEIQRTEQGDSAMYLCASSPLVRETQYFGPGTRLLVL.

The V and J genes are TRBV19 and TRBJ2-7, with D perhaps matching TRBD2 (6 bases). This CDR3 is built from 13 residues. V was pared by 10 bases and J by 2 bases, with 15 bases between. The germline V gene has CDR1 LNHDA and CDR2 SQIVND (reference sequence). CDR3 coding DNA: TGTGCCACCGCGGCGGGGTTGGCCTACGAGCAGTACTTC. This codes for CATAAGLAYEQYF. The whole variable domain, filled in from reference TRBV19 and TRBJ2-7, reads DGGITQSPKYLFRKEGQNVTLSCEQNLNHDAMYWYRQDPGQGLRLIYYSQIVNDFQKGDIAEGYSVSREKKESFPLTVTSAQKNPTAFYLCATAAGLAYEQYFGPGTRLTVT.

CDR3 region: CASSVGGPSGNTIYF. The CDR3 DNA reads TGTGCCAGCAGCGTAGGGGGGCCCTCTGGAAACACCATATATTTT. The rearrangement uses TRBV9 and TRBJ1-3, with D maybe TRBD1 (6 bases). The V end was cut by 0 bases, the J end by 0 bases, with 7 bases between. CDR1 and CDR2 (germline): SGDLS, YYNGEE. The CDR3 length is 15 residues.

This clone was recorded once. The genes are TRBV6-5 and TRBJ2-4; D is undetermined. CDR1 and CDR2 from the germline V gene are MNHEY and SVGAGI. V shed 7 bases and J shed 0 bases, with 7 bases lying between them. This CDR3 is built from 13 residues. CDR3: CASISPAKNIQYF. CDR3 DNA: TGTGCCAGCATCAGCCCAGCCAAAAACATTCAGTACTTC.

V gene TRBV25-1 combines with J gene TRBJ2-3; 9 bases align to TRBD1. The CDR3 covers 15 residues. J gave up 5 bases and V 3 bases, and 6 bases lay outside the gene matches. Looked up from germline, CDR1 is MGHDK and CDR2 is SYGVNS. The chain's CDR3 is CASSDQHRGQDTQYF. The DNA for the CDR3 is TGTGCCAGCAGTGATCAACACAGGGGGCAAGATACGCAGTATTTT. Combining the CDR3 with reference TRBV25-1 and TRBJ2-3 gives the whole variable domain EADIYQTPRYLVIGTGKKITLECSQTMGHDKMYWYQQDPGMELHLIHYSYGVNSTEKGDLSSESTVSRIRTEHFPLTLESARPSHTSQYLCASSDQHRGQDTQYFGPGTRLTVL.

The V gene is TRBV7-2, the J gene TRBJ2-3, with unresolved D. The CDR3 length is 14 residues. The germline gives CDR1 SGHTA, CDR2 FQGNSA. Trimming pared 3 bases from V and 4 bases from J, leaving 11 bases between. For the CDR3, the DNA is TGTGCCAGCAGCTTCGAAACAGTTCCAGATACGCAGTATTTT. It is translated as CASSFETVPDTQYF.

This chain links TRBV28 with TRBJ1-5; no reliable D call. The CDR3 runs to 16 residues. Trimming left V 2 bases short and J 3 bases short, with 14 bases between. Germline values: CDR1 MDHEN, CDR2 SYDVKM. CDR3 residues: CASSLGQVGNNQPQHF. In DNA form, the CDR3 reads TGTGCCAGCAGTTTAGGGCAGGTGGGCAACAATCAGCCCCAGCATTTT.

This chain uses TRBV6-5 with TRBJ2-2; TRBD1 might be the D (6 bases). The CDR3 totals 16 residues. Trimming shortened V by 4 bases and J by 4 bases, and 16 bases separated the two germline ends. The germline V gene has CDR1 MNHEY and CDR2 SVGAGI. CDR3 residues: CASSSDPTGVTGELFF. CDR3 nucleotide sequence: TGTGCCAGCAGTTCAGACCCGACAGGAGTCACCGGGGAGCTGTTTTTT.

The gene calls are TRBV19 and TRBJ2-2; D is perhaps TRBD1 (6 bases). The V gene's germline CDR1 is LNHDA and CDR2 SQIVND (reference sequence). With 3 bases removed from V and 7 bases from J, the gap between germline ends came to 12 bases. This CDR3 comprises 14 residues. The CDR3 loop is CASSITRGDGELFF. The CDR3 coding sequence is TGTGCCAGTAGTATTACCAGGGGTGACGGGGAGCTGTTTTTT. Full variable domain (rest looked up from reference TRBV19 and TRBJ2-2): DGGITQSPKYLFRKEGQNVTLSCEQNLNHDAMYWYRQDPGQGLRLIYYSQIVNDFQKGDIAEGYSVSREKKESFPLTVTSAQKNPTAFYLCASSITRGDGELFFGEGSRLTVL.

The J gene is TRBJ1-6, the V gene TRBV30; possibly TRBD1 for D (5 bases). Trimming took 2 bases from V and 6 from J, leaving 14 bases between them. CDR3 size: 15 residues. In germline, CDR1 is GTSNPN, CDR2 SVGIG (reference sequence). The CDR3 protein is CAWSQGRGANSPLHF. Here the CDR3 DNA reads TGTGCCTGGAGTCAAGGCCGAGGGGCTAATTCACCCCTCCACTTT.

The CDR3 reads CAWSVRGGGYTF. For the CDR3, the DNA is TGTGCCTGGAGTGTACGCGGGGGTGGCTACACCTTC. J is TRBJ1-2 and V is TRBV30, with D perhaps TRBD1 (5 bases). The germline V gene encodes CDR1 GTSNPN and CDR2 SVGIG (reference sequence). The CDR3 runs to 12 residues. Trimming removed 0 bases from V and 7 bases from J, with 9 bases in between.

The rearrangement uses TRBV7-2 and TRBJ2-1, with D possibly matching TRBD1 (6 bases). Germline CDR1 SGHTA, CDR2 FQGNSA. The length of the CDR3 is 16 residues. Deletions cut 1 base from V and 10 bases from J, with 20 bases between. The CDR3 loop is CASSLVVGQGTGEQFF. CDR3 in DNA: TGTGCCAGCAGCTTAGTTGTAGGCCAGGGGACGGGGGAGCAGTTCTTC. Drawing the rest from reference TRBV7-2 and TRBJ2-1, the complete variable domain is GAGVSQSPSNKVTEKGKDVELRCDPISGHTALYWYRQSLGQGLEFLIYFQGNSAPDKSGLPSDRFSAERTGGSVSTLTIQRTQQEDSAVYLCASSLVVGQGTGEQFFGPGTRLTVL.

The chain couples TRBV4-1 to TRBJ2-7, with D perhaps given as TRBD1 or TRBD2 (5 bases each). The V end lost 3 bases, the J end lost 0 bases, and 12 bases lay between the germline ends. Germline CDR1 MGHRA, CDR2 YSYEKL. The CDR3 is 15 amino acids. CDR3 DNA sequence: TGCGCCAGCAGCCACCGGGACGGATCCTCCTACGAGCAGTACTTC. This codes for CASSHRDGSSYEQYF.

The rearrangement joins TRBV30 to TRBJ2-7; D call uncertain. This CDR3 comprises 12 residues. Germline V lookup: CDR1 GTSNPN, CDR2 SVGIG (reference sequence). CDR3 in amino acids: CVLQGPSYEQYF. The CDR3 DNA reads TGTGTTCTCCAAGGCCCCTCCTACGAGCAGTACTTC.

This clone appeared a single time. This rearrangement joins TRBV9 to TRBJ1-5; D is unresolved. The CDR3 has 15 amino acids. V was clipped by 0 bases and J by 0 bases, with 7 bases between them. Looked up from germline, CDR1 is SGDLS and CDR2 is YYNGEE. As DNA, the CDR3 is TGTGCCAGCAGCGTAGGTGGGTATAGCAATCAGCCCCAGCATTTT. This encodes CASSVGGYSNQPQHF. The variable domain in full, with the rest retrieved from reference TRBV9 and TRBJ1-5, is DSGVTQTPKHLITATGQRVTLRCSPRSGDLSVYWYQQSLDQGLQFLIQYYNGEERAKGNILERFSAQQFPDLHSELNLSSLELGDSALYFCASSVGGYSNQPQHFGDGTRLSIL.

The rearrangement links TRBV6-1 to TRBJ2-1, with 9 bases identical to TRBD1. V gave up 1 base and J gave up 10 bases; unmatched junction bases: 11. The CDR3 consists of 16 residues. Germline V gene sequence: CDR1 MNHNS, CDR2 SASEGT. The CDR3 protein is CASSEVPGQGLGEQFF. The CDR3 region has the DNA TGTGCCAGCAGTGAAGTCCCGGGACAGGGATTGGGAGAGCAGTTCTTC.

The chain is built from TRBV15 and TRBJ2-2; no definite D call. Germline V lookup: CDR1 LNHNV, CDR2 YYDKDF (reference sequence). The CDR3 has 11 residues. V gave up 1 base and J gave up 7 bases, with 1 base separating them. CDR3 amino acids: CATSRVGELFF. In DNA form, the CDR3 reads TGTGCCACCAGCAGAGTCGGGGAGCTGTTTTTT.

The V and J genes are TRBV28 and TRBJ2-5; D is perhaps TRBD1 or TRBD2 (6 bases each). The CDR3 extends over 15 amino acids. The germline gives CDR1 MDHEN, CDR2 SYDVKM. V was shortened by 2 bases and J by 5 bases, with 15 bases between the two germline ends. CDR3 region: CASSLGGGFVETQYF. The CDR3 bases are TGTGCCAGCAGTTTAGGAGGGGGTTTCGTGGAGACCCAGTACTTC.

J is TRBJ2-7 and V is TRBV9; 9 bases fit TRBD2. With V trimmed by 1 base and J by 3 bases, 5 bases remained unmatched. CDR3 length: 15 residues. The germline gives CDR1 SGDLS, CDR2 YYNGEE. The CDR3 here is CASSVLASGNYEQYF. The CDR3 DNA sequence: TGTGCCAGCAGCGTACTGGCTAGCGGGAACTACGAGCAGTACTTC.

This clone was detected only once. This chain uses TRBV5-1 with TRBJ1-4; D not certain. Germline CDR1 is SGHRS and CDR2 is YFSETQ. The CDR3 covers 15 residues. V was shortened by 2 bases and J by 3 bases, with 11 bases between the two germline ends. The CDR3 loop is CASSFLGSANEKLFF. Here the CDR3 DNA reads TGCGCCAGCAGCTTCTTAGGGAGCGCTAATGAAAAACTGTTTTTT.

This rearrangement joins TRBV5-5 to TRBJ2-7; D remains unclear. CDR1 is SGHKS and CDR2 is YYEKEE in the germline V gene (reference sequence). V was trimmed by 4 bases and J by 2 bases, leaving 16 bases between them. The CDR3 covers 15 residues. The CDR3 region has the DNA TGTGCCAGCAGCGCGTCACCAATTCAAGCCTACGAGCAGTACTTC. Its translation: CASSASPIQAYEQYF.

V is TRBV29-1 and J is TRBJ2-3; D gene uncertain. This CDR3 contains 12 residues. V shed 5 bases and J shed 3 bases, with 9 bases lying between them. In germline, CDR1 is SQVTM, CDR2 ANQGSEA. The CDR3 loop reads CSVLRITDTQYF. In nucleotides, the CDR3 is TGCAGCGTTTTAAGAATTACAGATACGCAGTATTTT.

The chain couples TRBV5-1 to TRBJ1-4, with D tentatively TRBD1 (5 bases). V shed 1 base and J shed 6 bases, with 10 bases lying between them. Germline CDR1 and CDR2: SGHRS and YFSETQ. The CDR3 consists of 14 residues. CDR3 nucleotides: TGCGCCAGCAGCTTGCGAGGGGATGATGAAAAACTGTTTTTT. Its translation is CASSLRGDDEKLFF.